This is a list of T cell receptor beta chains from one sample in a study of T cells in Graves' hyperthyroidism and ophthalmopathy. TCRdb called the multiplex PCR reads again in MiXCR, with one record for every CDR3 protein. This sample has about 380,000 distinct CDR3 sequences, with about 18% found just once. Sequencing was carried out using blood. These receptors were collected from a man aged 18 to 29 with Graves' ophthalmopathy. CDR3s include the opening cysteine and the closing phenylalanine or tryptophan. A D gene is named only where the DNA matches it firmly. Some rows have no size entry. The others give once, few or many, or a class for an expanded clone.

cdr3_nt: TGTGCCAGCAGTTTAGTCGCCGGGAATCAGCCCCAGCATTTT
cdr3_aa: CASSLVAGNQPQHF
d_call: -
v_call: TRBV12-3/TRBV12-4
j_call: TRBJ1-5
clone_size: many

cdr3_nt: TGTGCCAGCTCACCAACCTTGCAGGGTGACTATGGCTACACCTTC
cdr3_aa: CASSPTLQGDYGYTF
d_call: -
v_call: TRBV18
j_call: TRBJ1-2
clone_size: -

cdr3_nt: TGTGCCAGCAGTTTTCTCTTCTCATCGGGACAGATTCAGTACTTC
cdr3_aa: CASSFLFSSGQIQYF
d_call: TRBD1
v_call: TRBV12-3/TRBV12-4
j_call: TRBJ2-4
clone_size: many

cdr3_nt: TGTGCCAGCAGCCTAATCCCGGGACGGGCGGAGCCCCAGCATTTT
cdr3_aa: CASSLIPGRAEPQHF
d_call: -
v_call: TRBV7-6
j_call: TRBJ1-5
clone_size: many

cdr3_nt: TGTGCCAGCAGTCAGACCCTAGTGGGGGCAGATACGCAGTATTTT
cdr3_aa: CASSQTLVGADTQYF
d_call: -
v_call: TRBV3-1
j_call: TRBJ2-3
clone_size: many

cdr3_nt: TGTGCCAGCAGTTTCCGGGTCGAGGCAGGGACGCGAGACACTGAAGCTTTCTTT
cdr3_aa: CASSFRVEAGTRDTEAFF
d_call: -
v_call: TRBV28
j_call: TRBJ1-1
clone_size: -

cdr3_nt: TGTGCCAGCAGTTTTTCAGGGGCAGCTAACTATGGCTACACCTTC
cdr3_aa: CASSFSGAANYGYTF
d_call: -
v_call: TRBV12-3/TRBV12-4
j_call: TRBJ1-2
clone_size: few

cdr3_nt: TGTGCCAGCAGTGTACGGGGGGGCACAGATACGCAGTATTTT
cdr3_aa: CASSVRGGTDTQYF
d_call: TRBD2
v_call: TRBV2
j_call: TRBJ2-3
clone_size: many

cdr3_nt: TGCGCCAGCAGCTTGGCCCCCTCACGGGATTCACCCCTCCACTTT
cdr3_aa: CASSLAPSRDSPLHF
d_call: -
v_call: TRBV5-1
j_call: TRBJ1-6
clone_size: many

cdr3_nt: TGTGCCAGCAGTTACTCGGTGGCTAGCGGGGGTGGAGATACGCAGTATTTT
cdr3_aa: CASSYSVASGGGDTQYF
d_call: TRBD2
v_call: TRBV6-6
j_call: TRBJ2-3
clone_size: many

cdr3_nt: TGCAGTGCTAGCGTGTTGAGCGGGGGGTCTTGGGATACCGGGGAGCTGTTTTTT
cdr3_aa: CSASVLSGGSWDTGELFF
d_call: TRBD2
v_call: TRBV20-1
j_call: TRBJ2-2
clone_size: -

cdr3_nt: TGTGCCAGTATTCCTCCGGGCCCTGGGGGCTCAGATACGCAGTATTTT
cdr3_aa: CASIPPGPGGSDTQYF
d_call: -
v_call: TRBV19
j_call: TRBJ2-3
clone_size: few

cdr3_nt: TGTGCCAGCAGTGACCAGCAGGAGACCCAGTACTTC
cdr3_aa: CASSDQQETQYF
d_call: -
v_call: TRBV6-1
j_call: TRBJ2-5
clone_size: few

cdr3_nt: TGTGCCTCGGGTGTGAAGGAGACCCAGTACTTC
cdr3_aa: CASGVKETQYF
d_call: -
v_call: TRBV2
j_call: TRBJ2-5
clone_size: many

cdr3_nt: TGTGCCAGCAGCTTGGGAGGGGATAATGAAAAACTGTTTTTT
cdr3_aa: CASSLGGDNEKLFF
d_call: -
v_call: TRBV5-6
j_call: TRBJ1-4
clone_size: -

cdr3_nt: TGTGCCAGCAGCTCAATGGTCAGCGGGGGGGCCGTGTGGGAGACCCAGTACTTC
cdr3_aa: CASSSMVSGGAVWETQYF
d_call: TRBD2
v_call: TRBV5-5
j_call: TRBJ2-5
clone_size: -

cdr3_nt: TGTGCCAGCAGCCCGGGACGCGTTAATTCACCCCTCCACTTT
cdr3_aa: CASSPGRVNSPLHF
d_call: -
v_call: TRBV12-3/TRBV12-4
j_call: TRBJ1-6
clone_size: many

cdr3_nt: TGTGCCAGCAGTGCCCGACAGCTCGCCCCTGAAGCTTTCTTT
cdr3_aa: CASSARQLAPEAFF
d_call: -
v_call: TRBV6-2/TRBV6-3
j_call: TRBJ1-1
clone_size: few

cdr3_nt: TGCAGCGTTGAAGTGGACAGTCCGACGCCTGGCTCCTACGAGCAGTACTTC
cdr3_aa: CSVEVDSPTPGSYEQYF
d_call: -
v_call: TRBV29-1
j_call: TRBJ2-7
clone_size: many

cdr3_nt: TGTGCCAGCTCAGAGACTCTGAGCTCCTATAATTCACCCCTCCACTTT
cdr3_aa: CASSETLSSYNSPLHF
d_call: -
v_call: TRBV18
j_call: TRBJ1-6
clone_size: -

cdr3_nt: TGTGCCAGCAGCTTCGGCACCATCTCTGGAAACACCATATATTTT
cdr3_aa: CASSFGTISGNTIYF
d_call: -
v_call: TRBV5-5
j_call: TRBJ1-3
clone_size: many

cdr3_nt: TGTGCCAGTAGTAACTGGGAGACCCAGTACTTC
cdr3_aa: CASSNWETQYF
d_call: -
v_call: TRBV19
j_call: TRBJ2-5
clone_size: -

cdr3_nt: TGTGCCAGTAGTATGGGACAGGGGAGGTCCTACGAGCAGTACTTC
cdr3_aa: CASSMGQGRSYEQYF
d_call: TRBD1
v_call: TRBV19
j_call: TRBJ2-7
clone_size: -

cdr3_nt: TGTGCCAGTAGTATACTCCCCGGGGAGCTGTTTTTT
cdr3_aa: CASSILPGELFF
d_call: -
v_call: TRBV19
j_call: TRBJ2-2
clone_size: -

cdr3_nt: TGTGCCAGCAGCTTCGCTAGCGGCTCCTACGAGCAGTACTTC
cdr3_aa: CASSFASGSYEQYF
d_call: TRBD2
v_call: TRBV7-9
j_call: TRBJ2-7
clone_size: -

cdr3_nt: TGTGCCAGCAGTTTATCGCCAGGGAACACTGAAGCTTTCTTT
cdr3_aa: CASSLSPGNTEAFF
d_call: -
v_call: TRBV27
j_call: TRBJ1-1
clone_size: many

cdr3_nt: TGTGCCAGCAGCTTGGGACAACCCTCGAACACCGGGGAGCTGTTTTTT
cdr3_aa: CASSLGQPSNTGELFF
d_call: -
v_call: TRBV5-4
j_call: TRBJ2-2
clone_size: -

cdr3_nt: TGTGCCAGCAGCCAAGACCCGGACGGGGCCAACGTCCTGACTTTC
cdr3_aa: CASSQDPDGANVLTF
d_call: -
v_call: TRBV3-1
j_call: TRBJ2-6
clone_size: -

cdr3_nt: TGCGCCAGCAGCTTGCGGGTGGGGGGGAACACTGAAGCTTTCTTT
cdr3_aa: CASSLRVGGNTEAFF
d_call: -
v_call: TRBV5-1
j_call: TRBJ1-1
clone_size: once

cdr3_nt: TGTGCCAGCAGCCAAGCAGAAGGGAAAACTTTCTTT
cdr3_aa: CASSQAEGKTFF
d_call: -
v_call: TRBV4-2
j_call: TRBJ1-1
clone_size: -

cdr3_nt: TGTGCCAGCAGTTATGAGGATCGGGGCTACACCTTC
cdr3_aa: CASSYEDRGYTF
d_call: -
v_call: TRBV28
j_call: TRBJ1-2
clone_size: many

cdr3_nt: TGTGCCAGCACCCAGGGGGCTAACGAGCAGTACTTC
cdr3_aa: CASTQGANEQYF
d_call: TRBD1
v_call: TRBV2
j_call: TRBJ2-7
clone_size: many

cdr3_nt: TGCGCCAGCAGCTTGGTCCCAGGGAGTGAGACCCAGTACTTC
cdr3_aa: CASSLVPGSETQYF
d_call: -
v_call: TRBV5-1
j_call: TRBJ2-5
clone_size: -

cdr3_nt: TGTGCCAGCACGGTGGGGGAGAACACTGAAGCTTTCTTT
cdr3_aa: CASTVGENTEAFF
d_call: -
v_call: TRBV2
j_call: TRBJ1-1
clone_size: many

cdr3_nt: TGTGCCAGCAGTCCGGGCCCACCCCAGGAGACCCAGTACTTC
cdr3_aa: CASSPGPPQETQYF
d_call: -
v_call: TRBV12-3/TRBV12-4
j_call: TRBJ2-5
clone_size: many

cdr3_nt: TGTGCCAGCGCTGACGGCGGGGAGCAGTTCTTC
cdr3_aa: CASADGGEQFF
d_call: -
v_call: TRBV6-1
j_call: TRBJ2-1
clone_size: few

cdr3_nt: TGTGCCACCAGCAGAGTTCCGTGGTCGGAGACCCAGTACTTC
cdr3_aa: CATSRVPWSETQYF
d_call: -
v_call: TRBV15
j_call: TRBJ2-5
clone_size: -

cdr3_nt: TGCGCCAGCAGCTCATGGGACGGCTATGGCTACACCTTC
cdr3_aa: CASSSWDGYGYTF
d_call: -
v_call: TRBV5-1
j_call: TRBJ1-2
clone_size: few

cdr3_nt: TGTGCCAGCAGCTCTACAGGGACCGGGCGGCCTAATGAAAAACTGTTTTTT
cdr3_aa: CASSSTGTGRPNEKLFF
d_call: -
v_call: TRBV5-6
j_call: TRBJ1-4
clone_size: few

cdr3_nt: TGCGCCACTTCGGGACAAAGAGATAGCACAGATACGCAGTATTTT
cdr3_aa: CATSGQRDSTDTQYF
d_call: -
v_call: TRBV4-1
j_call: TRBJ2-3
clone_size: few

cdr3_nt: TGTGCCAGCAGCAAAGGCCCCTCGACTAGCGGGTGGTTCTATGAGCAGTTCTTC
cdr3_aa: CASSKGPSTSGWFYEQFF
d_call: TRBD2
v_call: TRBV12-3/TRBV12-4
j_call: TRBJ2-1
clone_size: many

cdr3_nt: TGTGCCAGCGGGGGAGGGGGCCCCAGTCTCGCGACCCAGTACTTC
cdr3_aa: CASGGGGPSLATQYF
d_call: -
v_call: TRBV6-1
j_call: TRBJ2-5
clone_size: few

cdr3_nt: TGTGCCAGCAGTCGCGGACAGACTGTCACGAATACGCAGTATTTT
cdr3_aa: CASSRGQTVTNTQYF
d_call: -
v_call: TRBV6-1
j_call: TRBJ2-3
clone_size: -

cdr3_nt: TGTGCCAGCAGCTCTACGATAGCGGGTCCTGAAGGGGCAGATACGCAGTATTTT
cdr3_aa: CASSSTIAGPEGADTQYF
d_call: TRBD2
v_call: TRBV6-5
j_call: TRBJ2-3
clone_size: -

cdr3_nt: TGCAGTGCCGAGTCAGGACAGATCTATAATTCACCCCTCCACTTT
cdr3_aa: CSAESGQIYNSPLHF
d_call: -
v_call: TRBV20-1
j_call: TRBJ1-6
clone_size: few

cdr3_nt: TGCAGTGCGCCCCAGGCTGGGGCCAACGTCCTGACTTTC
cdr3_aa: CSAPQAGANVLTF
d_call: -
v_call: TRBV20-1
j_call: TRBJ2-6
clone_size: -

cdr3_nt: TGTGCCAGCAGTGAAGGCAAGCGGGTCTCCTACGAGCAGTACTTC
cdr3_aa: CASSEGKRVSYEQYF
d_call: -
v_call: TRBV2
j_call: TRBJ2-7
clone_size: many

cdr3_nt: TGCGCCAGCAGTGACCATTTGGGGGCGGACACCGGGGAGCTGTTTTTT
cdr3_aa: CASSDHLGADTGELFF
d_call: -
v_call: TRBV10-2
j_call: TRBJ2-2
clone_size: few

cdr3_nt: TGTGCCAGCAGCTTCGGCGGGGGGGCAGGTGATACGCAGTATTTT
cdr3_aa: CASSFGGGAGDTQYF
d_call: TRBD2
v_call: TRBV7-9
j_call: TRBJ2-3
clone_size: many